The next 5 T cell receptor beta chains were all read from a single sample in a study of T cell repertoires in cytomegalovirus infection (dated by TCRdb to about 2019). These receptors lack a known antigen. Sequencing was carried out with an Illumina HiSeq 1500. TCRdb itself trimmed the public reads at Q25 with fastp, ran MiXCR and retained productive beta chains. Each record represents a unique CDR3 protein, reported with the most common genes and DNA among its rows. The sample records approximately 1,000,000 distinct CDR3 sequences, roughly 30% of which are singletons. Of the sample, 11% to 15% is held by the ten largest clones. Interpreted using the paper, the treatment or condition label stands for: in vitro stimulation with specific CMV peptide epitopes to enrich CMV-specific T cells. The input for sequencing was cultured CD8+ T cells from PBMCs, taken from culture after CMV antigen stimulation. The receptors originated from a human donor in good health (CMV status not recorded). Some clones in this sample may be carry-over from other donors' samples.

This clonotype showed up many times. The J gene is TRBJ2-1, the V gene TRBV7-8, with D possibly TRBD2 on 5 matching bases. This CDR3 region has 16 residues. V lost 3 bases to trimming and J lost 7 bases, with 19 bases between them. CDR1 SGHVS and CDR2 FQNEAQ come from the germline V gene. The CDR3 reads CASSFPDGTRMNEQFF. The DNA for the CDR3 is TGTGCCAGCAGCTTCCCCGATGGCACTAGGATGAATGAGCAGTTCTTC.

J is TRBJ2-2 and V is TRBV7-9, with 12 bases aligning to TRBD1. The CDR3 sequence is 18 residues long. Per germline, CDR1 SEHNR and CDR2 FQNEAQ (reference sequence). The V gene end was trimmed by 5 bases and the J gene end by 0 bases; junction bases not matched to a gene: 7. As DNA, the CDR3 is TGTGCCAGCAGCAACGGGGGACAGGGGGCCTCGAACACCGGGGAGCTGTTTTTT. Encoded protein: CASSNGGQGASNTGELFF. The variable domain in full, with the rest retrieved from reference TRBV7-9 and TRBJ2-2, is DTGVSQNPRHKITKRGQNVTFRCDPISEHNRLYWYRQTLGQGPEFLTYFQNEAQLEKSRLLSDRFSAERPKGSFSTLEIQRTEQGDSAMYLCASSNGGQGASNTGELFFGEGSRLTVL.

The chain combines TRBV20-1 with TRBJ2-7; TRBD2 agrees at 11 bases. The CDR3 has 12 residues. V lost 2 bases to trimming and J lost 6 bases; unmatched junction nucleotides: 0. Germline V gene lookup returns CDR1 DFQATT and CDR2 SNEGSKA (reference sequence). CDR3 sequence: CSARLAGGEQYF. The CDR3 DNA is TGCAGTGCTAGACTAGCGGGGGGCGAGCAGTACTTC.

DNA of the CDR3: TGTGCCAGCAGCTTAAAGGACAGGGTTATGAACACTGAAGCTTTCTTT. This translates into CASSLKDRVMNTEAFF. The rearrangement joins TRBV7-8 to TRBJ1-1, with 8 bases lining up with TRBD1. The V gene's germline CDR1 is SGHVS and CDR2 FQNEAQ. The CDR3 runs 16 residues. Germline trimming cut 2 bases from V and 0 bases from J; bases unmatched to any gene: 5. The variable domain in full, completed from reference TRBV7-8 and TRBJ1-1, reads GAGVSQSPRYKVAKRGQDVALRCDPISGHVSLFWYQQALGQGPEFLTYFQNEAQLDKSGLPSDRFFAERPEGSVSTLKIQRTQQEDSAVYLCASSLKDRVMNTEAFFGQGTRLTVV.

The gene calls are TRBV19 and TRBJ2-1; D uncertain. CDR1 LNHDA and CDR2 SQIVND come from the germline V gene (reference sequence). The CDR3 sequence is 13 residues long. Trimming shortened V by 3 bases and J by 3 bases, and 6 bases separated the two germline ends. Here the CDR3 reads CASSMDGYNEQFF. DNA of the CDR3: TGTGCCAGTAGTATGGACGGCTACAATGAGCAGTTCTTC.